The rows below give T cell receptor beta chains drawn from one sample of a study of radiotherapy plus CTLA-4 blockade in lung cancer. Data came from immunoSEQ multiplex PCR; TCRdb stores just in-frame clones and leaves some out. Of over 85,000 clones in the sample, around 90% were seen once. Sequences were derived from peripheral blood, sampled from a patient treated with radiotherapy plus ipilimumab. The receptors were gathered from a human donor with non-small cell lung cancer that progressed on radiotherapy plus ipilimumab. Each CDR3 is given with its conserved first and last residue. The D gene is left open where the match is weak.

CDR3 | V | D | J
CASSVLAGYEQYF | TRBV10-1 | TRBD2 | TRBJ2-7
CSVGQGYGELFF | TRBV29-1 | TRBD1 | TRBJ2-2
CASSLGTGGLSYTF | TRBV7-2 | TRBD1 | TRBJ1-2
CASSLASGRADEQFF | TRBV7-7 | TRBD2 | TRBJ2-1
CASSPGTSPLEQYF | TRBV5-1 | TRBD2 | NA
CASSLNPRTSGREIDNEQFF | TRBV5-1 | TRBD2 | TRBJ2-1
CASSIAGGDTGELFF | TRBV5-1 | TRBD2 | TRBJ2-2
CASSPGDRGNTEAFF | TRBV18 | TRBD1 | TRBJ1-1
CASSRGRGINEKLFF | TRBV27 | NA | TRBJ1-4
CASSLTGQNTEAFF | TRBV7-3 | NA | TRBJ1-1
CASSEGLAGSQETQYF | TRBV6-1 | TRBD2 | TRBJ2-5
CASSLKAFF | TRBV7-3 | NA | TRBJ1-1
CASSLGPRNEQFF | TRBV6-1 | NA | TRBJ2-1
CASSGQPAAFQYF | TRBV2 | NA | TRBJ2-4
CASSLVQTTQYF | TRBV7-9 | NA | TRBJ2-5
CASSLLAGQGSGYTF | TRBV5-1 | NA | TRBJ1-2
CASSEGSNYGYTF | TRBV25-1 | NA | TRBJ1-2
CSVEGGYEQYF | TRBV29-1 | NA | TRBJ2-7
CASSSEGQGVTEAFF | TRBV5-1 | TRBD1 | TRBJ1-1
CSVERGRETQYF | TRBV29-1 | TRBD1 | TRBJ2-5
CSVADRGQSEQYF | TRBV29-1 | TRBD1 | TRBJ2-7
CASSLAGEQYF | TRBV7-9 | NA | TRBJ2-7
CASSVPAQGSYNEQFF | TRBV2 | NA | TRBJ2-1
CSVGGWGSTEAFF | TRBV29-1 | NA | TRBJ1-1
CASSGWDRRNTGELFF | TRBV7-8 | TRBD1 | TRBJ2-2
CASSLGLAGTDTQYF | TRBV7-3 | TRBD2 | TRBJ2-3
CASSEEIGTTEQYF | TRBV6-1 | TRBD2 | TRBJ2-7
CASRFPCGTSGENTDTQYF | TRBV12-2 | NA | TRBJ2-3
CASRTGPALEQFF | TRBV2 | NA | TRBJ2-1
CASRIQGADEKLFF | TRBV6-1 | TRBD1 | TRBJ1-4
CASRESWNYNEQFF | TRBV2 | NA | TRBJ2-1
CAWISSGSNTGELFF | TRBV30 | NA | TRBJ2-2
CASSVGGAGAPYEQYF | TRBV9 | NA | TRBJ2-7
CATSAGGLEESAQYF | TRBV15 | NA | TRBJ2-5
CSVVTGGGNQPQHF | TRBV29-1 | TRBD1 | TRBJ1-5
CASSLIRSETQYF | TRBV7-3 | NA | TRBJ2-5
CASRDRDRRAFF | TRBV6-4 | TRBD1 | TRBJ1-1
CAWSVRHLGGYTF | TRBV30 | NA | TRBJ1-2
CASSEAVSGLTPTYEQYF | TRBV10-2 | TRBD2 | TRBJ2-7
CASSLVGAGGPHEQYF | TRBV5-1 | TRBD2 | TRBJ2-7
CASSQVGQLGDNEQFF | TRBV4-2 | NA | TRBJ2-1